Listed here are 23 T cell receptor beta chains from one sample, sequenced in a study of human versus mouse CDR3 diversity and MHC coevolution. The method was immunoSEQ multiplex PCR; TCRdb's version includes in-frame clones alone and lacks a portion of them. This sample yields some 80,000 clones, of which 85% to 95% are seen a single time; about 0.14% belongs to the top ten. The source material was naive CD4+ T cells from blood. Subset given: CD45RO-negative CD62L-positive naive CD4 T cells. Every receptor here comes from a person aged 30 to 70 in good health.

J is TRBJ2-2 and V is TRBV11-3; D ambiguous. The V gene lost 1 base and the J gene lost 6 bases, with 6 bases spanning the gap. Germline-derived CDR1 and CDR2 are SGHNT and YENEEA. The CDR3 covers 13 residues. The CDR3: CASSLVVSGELFF. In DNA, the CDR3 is TGTGCCAGCAGCTTAGTCGTCTCCGGGGAGCTGTTTTTT. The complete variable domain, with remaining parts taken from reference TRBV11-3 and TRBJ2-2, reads EAGVVQSPRYKIIEKKQPVAFWCNPISGHNTLYWYLQNLGQGPELLIRYENEEAVDDSQLPKDRFSAERLKGVDSTLKIQPAELGDSAVYLCASSLVVSGELFFGEGSRLTVL.

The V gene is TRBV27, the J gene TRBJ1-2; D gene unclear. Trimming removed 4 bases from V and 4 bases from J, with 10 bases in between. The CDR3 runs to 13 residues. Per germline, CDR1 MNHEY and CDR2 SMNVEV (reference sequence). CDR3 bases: TGTGCCAGCAGTTCGAGCGGGGTCTATGGCTACACCTTC. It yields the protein CASSSSGVYGYTF.

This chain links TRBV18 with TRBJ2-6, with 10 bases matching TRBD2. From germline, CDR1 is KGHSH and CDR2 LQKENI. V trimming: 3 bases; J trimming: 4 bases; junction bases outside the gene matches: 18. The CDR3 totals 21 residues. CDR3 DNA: TGTGCCAGCTCACCTTCCTTGACTGGGCTAGCGGGAGCCCCCGGGGCCAACGTCCTGACTTTC. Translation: CASSPSLTGLAGAPGANVLTF.

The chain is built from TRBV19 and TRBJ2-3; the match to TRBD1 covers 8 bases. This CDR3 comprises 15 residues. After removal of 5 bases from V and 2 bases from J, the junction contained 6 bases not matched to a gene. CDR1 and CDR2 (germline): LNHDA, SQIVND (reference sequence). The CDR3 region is CASSPRDRPTDTQYF. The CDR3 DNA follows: TGTGCCAGTAGTCCCCGGGACAGGCCCACAGATACGCAGTATTTT.

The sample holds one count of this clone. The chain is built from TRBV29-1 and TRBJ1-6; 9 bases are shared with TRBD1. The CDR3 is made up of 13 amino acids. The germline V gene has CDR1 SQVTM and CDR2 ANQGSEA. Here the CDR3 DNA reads TGCACCGTGCGGACAGGGGATGAGTCACCCCTCCACTTT. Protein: CTVRTGDESPLHF.

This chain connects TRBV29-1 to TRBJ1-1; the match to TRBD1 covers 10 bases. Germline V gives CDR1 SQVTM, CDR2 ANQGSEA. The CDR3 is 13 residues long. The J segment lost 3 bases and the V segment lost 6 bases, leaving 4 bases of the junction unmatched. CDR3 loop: CSVAGTGDTEAFF. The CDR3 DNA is TGCAGCGTGGCCGGGACAGGGGACACTGAAGCTTTCTTT.

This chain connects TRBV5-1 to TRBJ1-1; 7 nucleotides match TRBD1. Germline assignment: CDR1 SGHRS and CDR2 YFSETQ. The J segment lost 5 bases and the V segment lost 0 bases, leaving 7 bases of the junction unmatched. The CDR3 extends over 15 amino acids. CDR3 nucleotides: TGCGCCAGCAGCTTGGAGGGGGCTGGATGGACTGAAGCTTTCTTT. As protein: CASSLEGAGWTEAFF.

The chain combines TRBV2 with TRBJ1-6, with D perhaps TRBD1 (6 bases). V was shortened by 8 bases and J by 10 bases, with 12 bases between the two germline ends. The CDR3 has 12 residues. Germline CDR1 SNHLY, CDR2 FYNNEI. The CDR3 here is CASYRVGSPLHF. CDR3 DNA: TGTGCCAGCTACAGGGTCGGCTCACCCCTCCACTTT.

This chain's CDR3 is CASSFDFNSLAGGYEQYF. CDR3 sequence (DNA): TGTGCCAGCAGCTTTGATTTCAACTCTCTAGCGGGAGGGTACGAGCAGTACTTC. This sequence joins TRBV7-8 and TRBJ2-7, with 12 bases fitting TRBD2. Trimming cost V 3 bases and J 4 bases; bases outside gene matches: 13. The CDR3 sequence is 18 residues long. The V gene's germline CDR1 is SGHVS and CDR2 FQNEAQ.

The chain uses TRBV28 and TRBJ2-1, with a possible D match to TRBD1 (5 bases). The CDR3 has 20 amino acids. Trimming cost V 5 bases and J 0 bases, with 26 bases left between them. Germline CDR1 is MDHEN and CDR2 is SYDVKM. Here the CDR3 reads CASSPWGFSPSLSSYNEQFF. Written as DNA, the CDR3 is TGTGCCAGCAGTCCTTGGGGCTTCTCCCCATCCCTAAGCTCCTACAATGAGCAGTTCTTC.

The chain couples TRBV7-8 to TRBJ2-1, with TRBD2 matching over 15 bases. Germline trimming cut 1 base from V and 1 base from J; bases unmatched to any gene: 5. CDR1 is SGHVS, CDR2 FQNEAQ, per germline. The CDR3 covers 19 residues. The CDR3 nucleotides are TGTGCCAGCAGCTTAGTCGGACTAGCGGGAGGGCCTTCCTACAATGAGCAGTTCTTC. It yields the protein CASSLVGLAGGPSYNEQFF.

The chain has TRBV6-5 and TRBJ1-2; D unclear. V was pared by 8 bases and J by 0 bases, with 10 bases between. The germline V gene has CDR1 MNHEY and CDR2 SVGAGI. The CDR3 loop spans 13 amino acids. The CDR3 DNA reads TGTGCCAGCGGGAGTTACGCTAACTATGGCTACACCTTC. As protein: CASGSYANYGYTF.

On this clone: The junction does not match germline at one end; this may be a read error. CDR3 sequence: CASSPLPTRQETQYF. Here the CDR3 DNA reads TGTGCCAGCTCCCCACTACCTACTAGACAAGAGACCCAGTACTTC. The chain uses TRBV18 and TRBJ2-5; D may be TRBD2 (5 bases). The CDR3 runs to 15 residues. The germline V gene has CDR1 KGHSH and CDR2 LQKENI.

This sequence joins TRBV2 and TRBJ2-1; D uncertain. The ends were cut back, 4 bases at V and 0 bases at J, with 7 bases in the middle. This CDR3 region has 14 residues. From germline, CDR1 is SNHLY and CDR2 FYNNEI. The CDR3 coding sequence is TGTGCCAGCAGTGTTTTTAGCTCCTACAATGAGCAGTTCTTC. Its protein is CASSVFSSYNEQFF.

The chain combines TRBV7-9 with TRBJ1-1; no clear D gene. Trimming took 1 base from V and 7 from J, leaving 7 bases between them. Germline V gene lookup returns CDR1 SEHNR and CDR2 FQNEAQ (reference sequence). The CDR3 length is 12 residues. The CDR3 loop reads CASSLVSREAFF. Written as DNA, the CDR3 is TGTGCCAGCAGCTTAGTAAGCCGTGAAGCTTTCTTT. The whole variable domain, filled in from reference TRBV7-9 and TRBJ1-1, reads DTGVSQNPRHKITKRGQNVTFRCDPISEHNRLYWYRQTLGQGPEFLTYFQNEAQLEKSRLLSDRFSAERPKGSFSTLEIQRTEQGDSAMYLCASSLVSREAFFGQGTRLTVV.

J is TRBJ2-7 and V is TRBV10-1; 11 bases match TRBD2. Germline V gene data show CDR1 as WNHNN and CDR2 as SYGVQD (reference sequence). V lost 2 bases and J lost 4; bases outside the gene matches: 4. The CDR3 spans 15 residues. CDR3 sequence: CASSERLAGIYEQYF. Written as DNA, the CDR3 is TGCGCCAGCAGTGAGAGACTAGCGGGAATTTACGAGCAGTACTTC.

CDR3 coding DNA: TGTGCCAGCAGTAGACAGGGGAGAAGCTACAATGAGCAGTTCTTC. It translates to CASSRQGRSYNEQFF. The chain carries TRBV27 and TRBJ2-1; the match to TRBD1 covers 8 bases. The junction had 6 bases not matched to a gene; V was cut back by 5 bases and J by 3 bases. CDR1 MNHEY and CDR2 SMNVEV come from the germline V gene (reference sequence). The CDR3 has 15 amino acids.

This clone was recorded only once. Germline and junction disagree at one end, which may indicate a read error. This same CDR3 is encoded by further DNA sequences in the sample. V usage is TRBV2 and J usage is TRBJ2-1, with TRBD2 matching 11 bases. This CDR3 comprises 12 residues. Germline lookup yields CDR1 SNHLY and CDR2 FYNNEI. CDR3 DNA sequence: TGTGCCACCGGACTAGCGGGCAATGAACAGTTCTTC. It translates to CATGLAGNEQFF. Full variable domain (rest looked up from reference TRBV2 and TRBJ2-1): EPEVTQTPSHQVTQMGQEVILRCVPISNHLYFYWYRQILGQKVEFLVSFYNNEISEKSEIFDDQFSVERPDGSNFTLKIRSTKLEDSAMYFCATGLAGNEQFFGPGTRLTVL.

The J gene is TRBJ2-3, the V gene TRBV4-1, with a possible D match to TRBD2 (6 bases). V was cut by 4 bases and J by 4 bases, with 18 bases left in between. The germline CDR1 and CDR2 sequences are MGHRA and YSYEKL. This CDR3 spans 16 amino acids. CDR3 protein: CASSLLPGVVADTQYF. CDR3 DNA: TGCGCCAGCAGCCTCTTACCGGGGGTAGTAGCAGATACGCAGTATTTT.

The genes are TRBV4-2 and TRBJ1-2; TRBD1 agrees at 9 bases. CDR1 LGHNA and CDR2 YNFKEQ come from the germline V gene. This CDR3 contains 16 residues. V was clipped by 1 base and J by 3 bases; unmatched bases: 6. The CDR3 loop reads CASSQARRQGDYGYTF. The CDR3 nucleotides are TGTGCCAGCAGCCAAGCCCGCCGACAGGGGGACTATGGCTACACCTTC.

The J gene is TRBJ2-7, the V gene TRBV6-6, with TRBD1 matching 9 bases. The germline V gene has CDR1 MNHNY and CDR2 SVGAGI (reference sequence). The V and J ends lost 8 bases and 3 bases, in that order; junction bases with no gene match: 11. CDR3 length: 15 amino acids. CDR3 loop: CASSKPGTGRYEQYF. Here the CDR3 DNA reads TGTGCCAGCTCCAAACCCGGGACAGGGCGCTACGAGCAGTACTTC.

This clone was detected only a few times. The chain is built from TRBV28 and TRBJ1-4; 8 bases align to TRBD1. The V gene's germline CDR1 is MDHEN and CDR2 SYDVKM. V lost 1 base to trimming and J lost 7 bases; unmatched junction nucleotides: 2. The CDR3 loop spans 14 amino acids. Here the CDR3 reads CASSLLTGVEKLFF. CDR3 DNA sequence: TGTGCCAGCAGTTTATTGACAGGGGTTGAAAAACTGTTTTTT.

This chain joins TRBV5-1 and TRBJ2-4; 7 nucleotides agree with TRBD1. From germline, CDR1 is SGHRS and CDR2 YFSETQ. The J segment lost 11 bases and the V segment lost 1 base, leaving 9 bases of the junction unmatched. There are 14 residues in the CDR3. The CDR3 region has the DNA TGCGCCAGCAGCTTGTTTGGGTCAGGGACAGTTCAGTACTTC. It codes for CASSLFGSGTVQYF.